The rows below give T cell receptor beta chains drawn from one sample of a study of cytomegalovirus exposure and HLA in healthy donors. Data came from immunoSEQ multiplex PCR; TCRdb stores just in-frame clones and leaves some out. The sample holds around 200,000 clones, 75% to 80% seen once. The material sequenced was PBMCs. These receptors came from a male donor in good health and CMV-seronegative. CDR3s include the opening cysteine and the closing phenylalanine or tryptophan. D genes are given only for firm matches. Clone size, where shown, is once, few, many, or a class for clones that have expanded.

v_gene	j_gene	d_gene	abundance	CDR3aa	CDR3nt
TRBV7-2	TRBJ1-6	TRBD1	-	CASSPGTAPQPLHF	TGTGCCAGCAGCCCGGGGACAGCCCCCCAACCCCTCCACTTT
TRBV2	TRBJ2-1	-	-	CASSDGAANNEQFF	TGTGCCAGCAGTGACGGCGCAGCGAACAATGAGCAGTTCTTC
TRBV27	TRBJ2-7	TRBD1	-	CASSLSTRQGFLPYEQYF	TGTGCCAGCAGTTTATCGACCCGACAGGGGTTCTTGCCCTACGAGCAGTACTTC
TRBV6-1	TRBJ2-2	-	-	CASSEVEASVFF	TGTGCCAGCAGTGAAGTAGAAGCCTCGGTGTTTTTT
TRBV10-3	TRBJ2-7	TRBD1	-	CAIRGDREGYEQYF	TGTGCCATCAGGGGGGACAGGGAAGGGTACGAGCAGTACTTC
TRBV19	TRBJ2-3	TRBD1	-	CASSMVGQGTDTQYF	TGTGCCAGTAGTATGGTGGGACAGGGCACAGATACGCAGTATTTT
TRBV11-2	TRBJ1-4	-	-	CASSPQGRGDEKLFF	TGTGCCAGCAGCCCTCAAGGCAGGGGCGACGAAAAACTGTTTTTT
TRBV11-3	TRBJ2-1	-	-	CASSWRGEGAAEQFF	TGTGCCAGCAGCTGGCGGGGTGAGGGGGCGGCTGAGCAGTTCTTC
TRBV27	TRBJ1-3	TRBD1	-	CASSSPGQGRNTIYF	TGTGCCAGCAGTTCCCCGGGACAGGGTAGAAACACCATATATTTT
TRBV5-6	TRBJ1-1	-	-	CASSLGFQNTEAFF	TGTGCCAGCAGTCTCGGGTTCCAGAACACTGAAGCTTTCTTT
TRBV7-6	TRBJ1-4	-	-	CASSLLGLGEKLFF	TGTGCCAGCAGCTTATTGGGGCTTGGGGAAAAACTGTTTTTT
TRBV7-9	TRBJ2-2	TRBD1	-	CASSLSTGGAPGELFF	TGTGCCAGCAGCTTATCTACAGGGGGCGCCCCGGGGGAGCTGTTTTTT
TRBV11-3	TRBJ1-3	TRBD1	-	CASSLVPGGIPTSGNTIYF	TGTGCCAGCAGCTTAGTCCCAGGGGGCATACCGACCTCTGGAAACACCATATATTTT
TRBV6-5	TRBJ2-7	TRBD1	-	CASSYSGQGPYEQYF	TGTGCCAGCAGTTACTCGGGACAGGGGCCCTACGAGCAGTACTTC
TRBV9	TRBJ2-7	TRBD1	-	CASSVGGGPYEQYF	TGTGCCAGCAGCGTAGGAGGGGGCCCCTACGAGCAGTACTTC
TRBV11-2	TRBJ2-7	-	few	CASSLDPNGGRKYF	TGTGCCAGCAGCTTAGATCCGAACGGGGGGCGGAAGTACTTC
TRBV20-1	TRBJ2-7	-	-	CSARLVYEQYF	TGCAGTGCTCGACTAGTATACGAGCAGTACTTC
TRBV7-2	TRBJ2-5	-	-	CASSFPGREGYF	TGTGCCAGCAGCTTCCCCGGACGAGAGGGGTACTTC
TRBV11-3	TRBJ2-3	-	few	CASSSSTTTYTDTQYF	TGTGCCAGCAGCTCAAGTACAACTACTTACACAGATACGCAGTATTTT
TRBV19	TRBJ1-5	-	-	CASRWGVGYQPQHF	TGTGCCAGTAGATGGGGGGTAGGCTATCAGCCCCAGCATTTT
TRBV27	TRBJ2-1	TRBD1	-	CASSQLTGGRNEQFF	TGTGCCAGCAGTCAACTGACAGGGGGCCGCAATGAGCAGTTCTTC
TRBV27	TRBJ2-5	TRBD1	-	CASSLQGTGQETQYF	TGTGCCAGCAGCCTTCAAGGGACAGGGCAAGAGACCCAGTACTTC
TRBV11-2	TRBJ2-5	-	-	CASSPWTEETQYF	TGTGCCAGCAGCCCCTGGACAGAAGAGACCCAATACTTC
TRBV27	TRBJ2-7	TRBD2	-	CASSSSGLAGGAYEQYF	TGTGCCAGCAGTTCATCGGGACTAGCGGGGGGAGCCTACGAGCAGTACTTC
TRBV13	TRBJ2-3	TRBD2	-	CASSSTSVTDTQYF	TGTGCCAGCAGCTCGACTAGCGTAACAGATACGCAGTATTTT
TRBV4-2	TRBJ2-5	-	-	CASSQDPSIQETQYF	TGTGCCAGCAGCCAAGACCCTAGCATCCAAGAGACCCAGTACTTC
TRBV19	TRBJ2-3	-	-	CASSTLESTDTQYF	TGTGCCAGTAGCACTCTAGAAAGCACAGATACGCAGTATTTT